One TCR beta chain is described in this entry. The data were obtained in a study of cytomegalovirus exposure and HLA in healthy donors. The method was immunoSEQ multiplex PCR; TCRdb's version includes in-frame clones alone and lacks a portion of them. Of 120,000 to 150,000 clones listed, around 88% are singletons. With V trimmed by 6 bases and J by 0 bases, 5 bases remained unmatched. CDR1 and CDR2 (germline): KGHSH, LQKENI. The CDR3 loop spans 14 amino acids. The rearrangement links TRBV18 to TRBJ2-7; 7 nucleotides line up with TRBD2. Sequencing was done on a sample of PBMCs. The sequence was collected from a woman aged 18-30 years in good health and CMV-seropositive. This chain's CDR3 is CASSPGGGSYEQYF. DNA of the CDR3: TGTGCCAGCTCTCCCGGCGGGGGCTCCTACGAGCAGTACTTC. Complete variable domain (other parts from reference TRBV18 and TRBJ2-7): NAGVMQNPRHLVRRRGQEARLRCSPMKGHSHVYWYRQLPEEGLKFMVYLQKENIIDESGMPKERFSAEFPKEGPSILRIQQVVRGDSAAYFCASSPGGGSYEQYFGPGTRLTVT.